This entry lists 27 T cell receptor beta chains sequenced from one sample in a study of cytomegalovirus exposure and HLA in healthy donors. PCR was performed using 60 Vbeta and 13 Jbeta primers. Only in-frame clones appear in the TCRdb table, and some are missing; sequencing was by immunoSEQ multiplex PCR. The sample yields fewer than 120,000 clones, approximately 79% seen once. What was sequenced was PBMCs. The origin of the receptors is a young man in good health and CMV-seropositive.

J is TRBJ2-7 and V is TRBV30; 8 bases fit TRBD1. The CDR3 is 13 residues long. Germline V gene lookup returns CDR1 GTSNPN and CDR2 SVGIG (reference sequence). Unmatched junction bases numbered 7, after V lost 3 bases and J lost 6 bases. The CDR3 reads CAWSRTGLGEQYF. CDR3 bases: TGTGCCTGGAGCCGGACAGGGCTGGGCGAGCAGTACTTC.

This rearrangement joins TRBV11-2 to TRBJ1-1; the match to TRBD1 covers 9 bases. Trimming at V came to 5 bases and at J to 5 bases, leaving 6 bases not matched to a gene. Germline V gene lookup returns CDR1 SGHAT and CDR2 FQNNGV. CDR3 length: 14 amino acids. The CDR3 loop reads CASSQNRGLTEAFF. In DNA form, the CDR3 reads TGTGCCAGCAGCCAGAACAGGGGGCTGACTGAAGCTTTCTTT.

The CDR3 protein is CASSEAPGDYGYTF. The CDR3 region has the DNA TGTGCCAGCAGTGAAGCCCCAGGGGACTATGGCTACACCTTC. The genes are TRBV6-1 and TRBJ1-2, with a possible D match to TRBD1 (6 bases). V was cut by 0 bases and J by 3 bases, with 8 bases left in between. Per germline, CDR1 MNHNS and CDR2 SASEGT. CDR3 length: 14 amino acids.

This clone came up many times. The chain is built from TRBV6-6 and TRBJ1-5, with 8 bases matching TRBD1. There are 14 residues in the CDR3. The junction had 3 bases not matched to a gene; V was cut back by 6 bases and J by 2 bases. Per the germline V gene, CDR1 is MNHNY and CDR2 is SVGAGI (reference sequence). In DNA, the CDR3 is TGTGCCAGCAGCCAGGGACAGGGCAATCAGCCCCAGCATTTT. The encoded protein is CASSQGQGNQPQHF.

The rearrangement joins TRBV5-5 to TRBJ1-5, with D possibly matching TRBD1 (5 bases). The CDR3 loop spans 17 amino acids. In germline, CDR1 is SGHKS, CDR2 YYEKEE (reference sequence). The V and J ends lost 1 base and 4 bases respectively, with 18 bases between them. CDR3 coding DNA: TGTGCCAGCAGCTTGTGGTCTCCGGGACTCTTTAATCAGCCCCAGCATTTT. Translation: CASSLWSPGLFNQPQHF.

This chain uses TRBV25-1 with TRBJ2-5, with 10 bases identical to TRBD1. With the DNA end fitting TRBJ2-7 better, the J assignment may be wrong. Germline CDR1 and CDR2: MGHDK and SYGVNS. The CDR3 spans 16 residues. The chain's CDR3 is CASRATGTGVNYEQYF. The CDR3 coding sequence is TGTGCCAGCAGAGCCACCGGGACAGGGGTAAACTACGAGCAGTACTTC.

Here the CDR3 DNA reads TGTGCCTGGAGTGGCAGGGCCTACGAGCAGTACTTC. Its translation is CAWSGRAYEQYF. This chain uses TRBV30 with TRBJ2-7, with a weak D call TRBD1 (5 bases). CDR1 and CDR2 from the germline V gene are GTSNPN and SVGIG (reference sequence). The V end lost 1 base, the J end lost 2 bases, and 6 bases lay between the germline ends. The CDR3 totals 12 residues.

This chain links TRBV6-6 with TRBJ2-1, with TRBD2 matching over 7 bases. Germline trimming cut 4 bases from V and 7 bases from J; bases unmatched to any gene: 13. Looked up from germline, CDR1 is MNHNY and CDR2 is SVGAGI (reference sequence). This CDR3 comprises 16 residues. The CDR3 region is CASSSRGDPIANEQFF. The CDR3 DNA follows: TGTGCCAGCAGTTCCCGGGGGGACCCCATCGCAAATGAGCAGTTCTTC.

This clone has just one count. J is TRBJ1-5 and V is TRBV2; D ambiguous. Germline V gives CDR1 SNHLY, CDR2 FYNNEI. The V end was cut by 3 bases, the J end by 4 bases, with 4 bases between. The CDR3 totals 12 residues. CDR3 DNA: TGTGCCAGCAGTGACGGGAATCAGCCCCAGCATTTT. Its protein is CASSDGNQPQHF.

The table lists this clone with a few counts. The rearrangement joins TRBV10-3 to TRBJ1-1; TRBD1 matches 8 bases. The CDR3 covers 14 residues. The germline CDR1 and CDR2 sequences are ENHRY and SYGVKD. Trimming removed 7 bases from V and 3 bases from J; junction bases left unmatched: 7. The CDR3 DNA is TGTGCCATCAATACGGACAGGGAATACACTGAAGCTTTCTTT. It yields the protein CAINTDREYTEAFF.

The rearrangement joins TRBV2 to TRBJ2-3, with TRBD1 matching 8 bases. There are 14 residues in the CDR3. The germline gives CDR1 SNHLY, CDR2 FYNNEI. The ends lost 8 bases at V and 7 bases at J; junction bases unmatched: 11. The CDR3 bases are TGTGCCAGCCAGCCGACAGGGGTTTCGAATACGCAGTATTTT. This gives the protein CASQPTGVSNTQYF.

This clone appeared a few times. This CDR3 is CASSGTGDQPQHF. In DNA form, the CDR3 reads TGTGCCAGCAGTGGAACAGGGGATCAGCCCCAGCATTTT. The rearrangement links TRBV6-1 to TRBJ1-5; 7 bases map to TRBD1. Germline V gives CDR1 MNHNS, CDR2 SASEGT. This CDR3 is 13 amino acids long. V trimming: 4 bases; J trimming: 5 bases; junction bases outside the gene matches: 2.

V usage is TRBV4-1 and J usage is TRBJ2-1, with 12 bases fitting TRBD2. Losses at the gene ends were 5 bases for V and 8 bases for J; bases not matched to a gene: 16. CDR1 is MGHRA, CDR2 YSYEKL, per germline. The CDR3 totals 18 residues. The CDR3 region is CASSERALAGGPGDEQFF. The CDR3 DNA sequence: TGCGCCAGCAGCGAACGGGCACTAGCGGGGGGCCCTGGCGATGAGCAGTTCTTC.

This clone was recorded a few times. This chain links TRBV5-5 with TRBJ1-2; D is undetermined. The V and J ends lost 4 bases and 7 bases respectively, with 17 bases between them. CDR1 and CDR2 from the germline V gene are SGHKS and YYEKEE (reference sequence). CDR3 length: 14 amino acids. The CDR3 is CASSLDRKSVGYTF. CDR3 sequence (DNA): TGTGCCAGCAGCCTGGATCGCAAGTCGGTTGGCTACACCTTC.

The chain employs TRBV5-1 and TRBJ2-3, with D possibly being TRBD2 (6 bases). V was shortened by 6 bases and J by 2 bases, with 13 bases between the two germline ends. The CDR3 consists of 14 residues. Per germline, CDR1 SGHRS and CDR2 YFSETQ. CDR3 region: CASTFGGVTDTQYF. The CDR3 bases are TGCGCCAGCACCTTCGGCGGGGTCACAGATACGCAGTATTTT.

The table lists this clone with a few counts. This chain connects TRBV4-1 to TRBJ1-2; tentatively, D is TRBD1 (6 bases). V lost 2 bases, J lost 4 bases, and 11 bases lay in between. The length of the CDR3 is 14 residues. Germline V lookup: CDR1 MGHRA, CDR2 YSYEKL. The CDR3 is CASSQNRVGYGYTF. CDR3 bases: TGCGCCAGCAGCCAAAACAGGGTTGGCTATGGCTACACCTTC.

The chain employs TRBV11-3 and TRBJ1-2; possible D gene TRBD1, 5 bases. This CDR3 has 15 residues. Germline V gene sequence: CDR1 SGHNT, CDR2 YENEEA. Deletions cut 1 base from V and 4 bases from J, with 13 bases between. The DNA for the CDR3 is TGTGCCAGCAGCTTAGGCAGTGGACACCTCTATGGCTACACCTTC. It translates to CASSLGSGHLYGYTF. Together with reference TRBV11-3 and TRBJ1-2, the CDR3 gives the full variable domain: EAGVVQSPRYKIIEKKQPVAFWCNPISGHNTLYWYLQNLGQGPELLIRYENEEAVDDSQLPKDRFSAERLKGVDSTLKIQPAELGDSAVYLCASSLGSGHLYGYTFGSGTRLTVV.

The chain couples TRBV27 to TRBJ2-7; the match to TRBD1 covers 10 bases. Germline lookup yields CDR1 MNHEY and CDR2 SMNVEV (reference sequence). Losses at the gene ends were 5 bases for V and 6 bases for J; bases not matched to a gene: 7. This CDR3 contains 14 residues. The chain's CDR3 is CASSPRQGAGEQYF. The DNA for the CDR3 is TGTGCCAGCAGTCCACGACAGGGGGCTGGCGAGCAGTACTTC.

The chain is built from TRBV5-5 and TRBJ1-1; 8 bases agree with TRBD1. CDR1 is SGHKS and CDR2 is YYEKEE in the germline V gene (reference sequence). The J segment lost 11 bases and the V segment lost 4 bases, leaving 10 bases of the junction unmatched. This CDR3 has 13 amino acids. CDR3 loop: CASSEGQVSVAFF. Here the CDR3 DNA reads TGTGCCAGCAGCGAGGGACAGGTTTCTGTCGCTTTCTTT.

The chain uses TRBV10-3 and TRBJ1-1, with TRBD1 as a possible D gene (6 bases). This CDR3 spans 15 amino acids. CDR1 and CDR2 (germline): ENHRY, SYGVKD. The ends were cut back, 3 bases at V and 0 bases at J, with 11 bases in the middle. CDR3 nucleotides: TGTGCCATCAGTGAAAGGGGGGGGCTGAACACTGAAGCTTTCTTT. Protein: CAISERGGLNTEAFF.

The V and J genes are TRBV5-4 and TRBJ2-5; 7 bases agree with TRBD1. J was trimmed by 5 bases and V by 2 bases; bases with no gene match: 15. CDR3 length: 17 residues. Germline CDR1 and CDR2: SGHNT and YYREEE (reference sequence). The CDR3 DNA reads TGTGCCAGCAGCTTTGCGGGCAGGGGGTACGGGTTGGAGACCCAGTACTTC. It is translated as CASSFAGRGYGLETQYF.

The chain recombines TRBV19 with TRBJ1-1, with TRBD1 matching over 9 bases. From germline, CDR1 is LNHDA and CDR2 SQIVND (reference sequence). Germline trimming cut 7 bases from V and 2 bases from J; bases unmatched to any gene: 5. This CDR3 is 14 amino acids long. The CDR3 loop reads CASTTGQGNTEAFF. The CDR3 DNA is TGTGCCAGTACTACGGGACAGGGTAACACTGAAGCTTTCTTT.

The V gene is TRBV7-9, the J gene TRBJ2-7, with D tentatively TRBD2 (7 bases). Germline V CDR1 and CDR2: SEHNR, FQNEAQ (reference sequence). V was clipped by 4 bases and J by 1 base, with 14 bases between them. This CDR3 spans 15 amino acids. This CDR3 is CASSSRGASSYEQYF. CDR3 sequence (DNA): TGTGCCAGCAGCTCACGGGGGGCCTCTTCCTACGAGCAGTACTTC.

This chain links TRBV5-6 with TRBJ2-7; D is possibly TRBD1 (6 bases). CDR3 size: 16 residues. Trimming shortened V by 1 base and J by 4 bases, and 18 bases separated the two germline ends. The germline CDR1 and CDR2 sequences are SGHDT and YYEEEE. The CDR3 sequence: CASSLFTRQGSYEQYF. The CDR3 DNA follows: TGTGCCAGCAGCTTGTTCACCCGGCAGGGGTCTTACGAGCAGTACTTC.

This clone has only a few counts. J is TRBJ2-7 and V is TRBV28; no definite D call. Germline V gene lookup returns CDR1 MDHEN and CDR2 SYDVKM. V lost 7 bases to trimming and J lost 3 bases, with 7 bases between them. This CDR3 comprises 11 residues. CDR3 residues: CASKHDYEQYF. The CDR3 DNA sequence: TGTGCCAGCAAGCACGACTACGAGCAGTACTTC.

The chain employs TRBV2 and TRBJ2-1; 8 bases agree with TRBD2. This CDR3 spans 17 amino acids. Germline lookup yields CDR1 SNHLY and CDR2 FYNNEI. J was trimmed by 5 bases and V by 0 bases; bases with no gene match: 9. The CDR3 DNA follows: TGTGCCAGCAGTGAAGCTGGCGGGGGGCCTAGGGACAATGAGCAGTTCTTC. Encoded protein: CASSEAGGGPRDNEQFF.

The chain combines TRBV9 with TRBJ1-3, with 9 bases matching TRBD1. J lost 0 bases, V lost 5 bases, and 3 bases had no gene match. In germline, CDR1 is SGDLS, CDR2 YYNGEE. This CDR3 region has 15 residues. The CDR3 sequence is CASRGQGISGNTIYF. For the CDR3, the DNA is TGTGCCAGCAGAGGACAGGGGATCTCTGGAAACACCATATATTTT.